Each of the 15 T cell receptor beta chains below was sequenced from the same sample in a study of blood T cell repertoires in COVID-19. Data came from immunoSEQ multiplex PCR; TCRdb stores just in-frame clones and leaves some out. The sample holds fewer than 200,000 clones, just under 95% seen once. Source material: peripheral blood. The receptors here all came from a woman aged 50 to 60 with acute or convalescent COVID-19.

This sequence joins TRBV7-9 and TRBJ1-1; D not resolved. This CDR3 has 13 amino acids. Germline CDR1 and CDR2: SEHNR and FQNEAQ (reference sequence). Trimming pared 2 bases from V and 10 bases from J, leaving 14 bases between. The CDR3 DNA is TGTGCCAGCAGCTTATCGAATGTGGCTCCAGCTTTCTTT. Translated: CASSLSNVAPAFF.

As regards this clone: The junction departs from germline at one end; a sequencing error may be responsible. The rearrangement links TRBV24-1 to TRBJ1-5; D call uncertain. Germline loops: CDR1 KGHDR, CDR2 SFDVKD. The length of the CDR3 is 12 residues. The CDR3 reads CASSESGQPQHF. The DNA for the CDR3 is TGTGCCTCCAGTGAGTCGGGACAGCCCCAGCATTTT.

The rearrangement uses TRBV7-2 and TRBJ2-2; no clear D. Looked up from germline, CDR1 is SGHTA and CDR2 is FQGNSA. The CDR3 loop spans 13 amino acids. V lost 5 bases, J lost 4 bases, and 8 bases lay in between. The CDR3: CASSVFITGELFF. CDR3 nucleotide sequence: TGTGCCAGCAGCGTATTTATCACCGGGGAGCTGTTTTTT.

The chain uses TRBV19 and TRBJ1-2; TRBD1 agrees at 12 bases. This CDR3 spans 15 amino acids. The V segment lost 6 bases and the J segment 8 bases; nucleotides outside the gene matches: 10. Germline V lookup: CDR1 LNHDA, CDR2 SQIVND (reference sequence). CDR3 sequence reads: CASRSGQGALEGYTF. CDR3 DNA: TGTGCCAGTAGATCGGGACAGGGGGCCCTGGAGGGCTACACCTTC.

The DNA for the CDR3 is TGTGCCAGTAGTATAAGGGGGTTGGGACAGCCCCAGCATTTT. Translated: CASSIRGLGQPQHF. The gene calls are TRBV19 and TRBJ1-5; D perhaps matches TRBD1 (6 bases). This CDR3 region has 14 residues. Germline V lookup: CDR1 LNHDA, CDR2 SQIVND (reference sequence). V lost 2 bases, J lost 7 bases, and 12 bases lay in between.

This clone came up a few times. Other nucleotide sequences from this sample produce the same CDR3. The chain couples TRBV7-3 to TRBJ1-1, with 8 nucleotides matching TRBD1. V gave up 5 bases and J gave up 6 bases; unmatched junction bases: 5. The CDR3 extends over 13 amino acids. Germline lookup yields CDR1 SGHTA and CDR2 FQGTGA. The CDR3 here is CASSPGTGAEAFF. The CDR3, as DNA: TGTGCCAGCAGCCCGGGGACAGGCGCTGAAGCTTTCTTT.

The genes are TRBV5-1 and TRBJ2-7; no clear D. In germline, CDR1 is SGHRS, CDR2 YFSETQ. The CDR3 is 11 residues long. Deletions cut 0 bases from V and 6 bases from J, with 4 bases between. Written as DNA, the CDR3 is TGCGCCAGCAGCTTGGATAGCGAGCAGTACTTC. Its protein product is CASSLDSEQYF.

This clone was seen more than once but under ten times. CDR3 in amino acids: CASSLRGPPNDPLHF. The CDR3 DNA sequence: TGTGCCAGCAGCTTACGCGGCCCCCCGAATGATCCCCTCCACTTT. The chain combines TRBV7-2 with TRBJ1-6; D not certain. CDR1 and CDR2 (germline): SGHTA, FQGNSA. V was trimmed by 2 bases and J by 13 bases, leaving 18 bases between them. This CDR3 is built from 15 residues.

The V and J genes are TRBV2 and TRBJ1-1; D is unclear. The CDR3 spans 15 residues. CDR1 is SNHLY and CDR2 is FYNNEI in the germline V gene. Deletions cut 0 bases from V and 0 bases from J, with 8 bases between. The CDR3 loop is CASSEAGTLNTEAFF. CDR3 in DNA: TGTGCCAGCAGTGAAGCTGGCACCTTGAACACTGAAGCTTTCTTT.

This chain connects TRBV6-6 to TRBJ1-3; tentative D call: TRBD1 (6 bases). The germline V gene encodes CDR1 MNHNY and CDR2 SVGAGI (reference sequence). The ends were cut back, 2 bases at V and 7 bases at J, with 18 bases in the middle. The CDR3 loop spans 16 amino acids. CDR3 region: CASSYGQFSNWNTIYF. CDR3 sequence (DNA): TGTGCCAGCAGTTACGGACAGTTCTCCAATTGGAACACCATATATTTT.

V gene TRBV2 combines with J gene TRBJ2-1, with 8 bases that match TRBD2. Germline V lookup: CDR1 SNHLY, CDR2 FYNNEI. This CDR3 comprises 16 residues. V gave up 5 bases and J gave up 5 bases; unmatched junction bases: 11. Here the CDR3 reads CASSRLLAGGDNEQFF. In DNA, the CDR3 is TGTGCCAGCAGTCGACTCCTAGCGGGTGGGGACAATGAGCAGTTCTTC.

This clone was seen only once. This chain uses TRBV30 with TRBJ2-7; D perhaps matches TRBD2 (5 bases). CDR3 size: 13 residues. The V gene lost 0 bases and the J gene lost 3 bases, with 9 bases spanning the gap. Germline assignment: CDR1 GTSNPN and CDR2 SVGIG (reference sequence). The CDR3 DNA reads TGTGCCTGGAGTGTAGTTCGGGGCTACGAGCAGTACTTC. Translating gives CAWSVVRGYEQYF.

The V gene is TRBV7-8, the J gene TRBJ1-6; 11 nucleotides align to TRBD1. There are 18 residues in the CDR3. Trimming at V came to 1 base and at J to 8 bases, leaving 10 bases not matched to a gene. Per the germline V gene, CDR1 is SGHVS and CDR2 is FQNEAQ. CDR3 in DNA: TGTGCCAGCAGCTTAGGGGATGGGACAGGGGGGGTCGATTCACCCCTCCACTTT. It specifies CASSLGDGTGGVDSPLHF. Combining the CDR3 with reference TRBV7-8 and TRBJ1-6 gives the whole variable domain GAGVSQSPRYKVAKRGQDVALRCDPISGHVSLFWYQQALGQGPEFLTYFQNEAQLDKSGLPSDRFFAERPEGSVSTLKIQRTQQEDSAVYLCASSLGDGTGGVDSPLHFGNGTRLTVT.

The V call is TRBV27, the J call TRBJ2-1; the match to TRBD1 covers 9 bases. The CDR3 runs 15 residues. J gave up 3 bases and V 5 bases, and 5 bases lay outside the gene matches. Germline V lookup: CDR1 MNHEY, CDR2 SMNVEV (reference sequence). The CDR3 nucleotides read TGTGCCAGCAGTCCTGGGACAGGGTTCTACAATGAGCAGTTCTTC. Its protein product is CASSPGTGFYNEQFF.

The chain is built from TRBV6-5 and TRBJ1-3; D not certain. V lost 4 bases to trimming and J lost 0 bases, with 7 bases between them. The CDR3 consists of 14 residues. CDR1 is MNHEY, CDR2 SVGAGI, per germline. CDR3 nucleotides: TGTGCCAGCAGTTCCCCGGGCTCTGGAAACACCATATATTTT. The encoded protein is CASSSPGSGNTIYF.